This TCR beta chain derives from a study of sequential checkpoint blockade in melanoma. Indicated treatment: randomized to nivolumab then ipilimumab (arm A) or the reverse (arm B). Patients had received no earlier DNA-damaging chemotherapy. Libraries were prepared by immunoSEQ multiplex PCR; TCRdb keeps only in-frame clonotypes and omits some of them. Here the sample spans about 30,000 clones, approximately 91% being singletons. The V and J ends lost 6 bases and 0 bases respectively, with 8 bases between them. Germline CDR1 is MDHEN and CDR2 is SYDVKM. This CDR3 is built from 14 residues. This TCR derives from a human donor with melanoma. The sample consisted of CD8+ T cells sorted from blood (inferred from file names), taken from a patient given nivolumab and ipilimumab in sequence. This chain links TRBV28 with TRBJ1-4; D not resolved. CDR3 in amino acids: CASRPHATNEKLFF. In DNA form, the CDR3 reads TGTGCCAGCAGGCCACATGCAACTAATGAAAAACTGTTTTTT. The variable domain in full, completed from reference TRBV28 and TRBJ1-4, reads DVKVTQSSRYLVKRTGEKVFLECVQDMDHENMFWYRQDPGLGLRLIYFSYDVKMKEKGDIPEGYSVSREKKERFSLILESASTNQTSMYLCASRPHATNEKLFFGSGTQLSVL.